These 18 T cell receptor beta chains share one sample of origin, sequenced in a study of vaccination and CD4 T cells after COVID-19. With the Oncomine TCR Beta short-read assay, DNA from cultured CD4+ T cells was sequenced. Using its own MiXCR run on the PCR reads, TCRdb lists one record per CDR3 protein. The sample has some 12,000 distinct CDR3 sequences, around 50% seen once. As to treatment: approximately 11-day PBMC culture with coronavirus spike peptide pools or control peptides (ViraFEST assay). What these receptors recognize is not known. The sequenced material came from CD4+ T cells from blood, cultured in vitro. The source of these receptors is a human donor who had recovered from COVID-19.

The chain joins TRBV5-1 to TRBJ1-1; 11 bases line up with TRBD1. V shed 3 bases and J 2 bases; nucleotides not matched to a gene: 15. The germline CDR1 and CDR2 sequences are SGHRS and YFSETQ. The CDR3 spans 19 residues. The CDR3 is CASSSTSSGTGGLNTEAFF. Here the CDR3 DNA reads TGCGCCAGCAGCTCAACTTCCTCGGGGACAGGGGGACTAAACACTGAAGCTTTCTTT.

This chain uses TRBV20-1 with TRBJ1-5; D perhaps matches TRBD1 (6 bases). CDR1 and CDR2 from the germline V gene are DFQATT and SNEGSKA (reference sequence). The V and J ends lost 3 bases and 6 bases respectively, with 15 bases between them. The CDR3 sequence is 14 residues long. The CDR3 region is CSASRGPSSQPQHF. In DNA form, the CDR3 reads TGCAGTGCTAGTCGGGGGCCCTCAAGTCAGCCCCAGCATTTT.

The chain uses TRBV7-9 and TRBJ2-3, with D perhaps matching TRBD1 (6 bases). CDR1 and CDR2 (germline): SEHNR, FQNEAQ (reference sequence). CDR3 length: 12 residues. The V and J ends lost 2 bases and 6 bases respectively, with 6 bases between them. The CDR3 here is CASSLTGDTQYF. The DNA of the CDR3 is TGTGCCAGCAGCTTAACAGGGGATACGCAGTATTTT.

The chain uses TRBV30 and TRBJ2-7; 9 positions match TRBD2. Germline CDR1 and CDR2: GTSNPN and SVGIG (reference sequence). The CDR3 is 14 amino acids. J gave up 4 bases and V 2 bases, and 6 bases lay outside the gene matches. As DNA, the CDR3 is TGTGCCTGGAGTCCGGCGACTAGCGGTTACGAGCAGTACTTC. This codes for CAWSPATSGYEQYF. Full variable domain (missing parts from reference TRBV30 and TRBJ2-7): SQTIHQWPATLVQPVGSPLSLECTVEGTSNPNLYWYRQAAGRGLQLLFYSVGIGQISSEVPQNLSASRPQDRQFILSSKKLLLSDSGFYLCAWSPATSGYEQYFGPGTRLTVT.

The CDR3, as DNA: TGTGCCAGCAGCTTAGCGCCCAGGGGATTACAACAGCAGTACTTC. Residues: CASSLAPRGLQQQYF. The chain has TRBV7-2 and TRBJ2-7, with D possibly being TRBD1 (6 bases). Trimming pared 0 bases from V and 8 bases from J, leaving 17 bases between. Germline CDR1 reads SGHTA; CDR2 reads FQGNSA. This CDR3 spans 15 amino acids.

In this sample, this clonotype turned up a few times. The V call is TRBV2, the J call TRBJ1-5; 9 bases match TRBD1. Looked up from germline, CDR1 is SNHLY and CDR2 is FYNNEI. With V trimmed by 4 bases and J by 0 bases, 4 bases remained unmatched. The CDR3 consists of 16 residues. CDR3 in DNA: TGTGCCAGCAGTGTAGACAGGGGGGCTAGCAATCAGCCCCAGCATTTT. This gives the protein CASSVDRGASNQPQHF.

This clonotype was seen only a few times. The CDR3 nucleotides read TGTGCCAGCAGACGGGACGGAAACTACGAGCAGTACTTC. It translates to CASRRDGNYEQYF. The chain is built from TRBV6-1 and TRBJ2-7; D is perhaps TRBD1 or TRBD2 (5 bases each). Germline V lookup: CDR1 MNHNS, CDR2 SASEGT. V lost 6 bases to trimming and J lost 3 bases, with 12 bases between them. This CDR3 comprises 13 residues.

This clonotype has more than one count but fewer than ten. V and J are TRBV15 and TRBJ1-2; TRBD1 might be the D (5 bases). This CDR3 region has 16 residues. The germline V gene has CDR1 LNHNV and CDR2 YYDKDF (reference sequence). Deletions cut 0 bases from V and 4 bases from J, with 15 bases between. The CDR3 DNA follows: TGTGCCACCAGCAGAGATCTACGGGGGTACGGCTATGGCTACACCTTC. Its translation: CATSRDLRGYGYGYTF.

The V and J genes are TRBV2 and TRBJ1-2, with unresolved D. Germline-derived CDR1 and CDR2 are SNHLY and FYNNEI. The CDR3 loop spans 17 amino acids. Between the trimmed V and J ends, which lost 1 base and 1 base, there was a span of 16 bases. The CDR3 nucleotides are TGTGCCAGCAGTGAAGAGAGTTCACTTTTAGTTAACTATGGCTACACCTTC. This sequence encodes CASSEESSLLVNYGYTF.

This chain connects TRBV20-1 to TRBJ1-3; D is ambiguous. Germline CDR1 reads DFQATT; CDR2 reads SNEGSKA (reference sequence). The CDR3 has 17 residues. The V gene lost 1 base and the J gene lost 0 bases, with 16 bases spanning the gap. The CDR3 DNA reads as TGCAGTGCTAGAGGGTTTAGGCGCGGGGACTCTGGAAACACCATATATTTT. Residues: CSARGFRRGDSGNTIYF.

The CDR3, as DNA: TGCAGTGCTAGAGCGAGTTCCGGGACAGGGTACAATGAGCAGTTCTTC. Translation: CSARASSGTGYNEQFF. The chain uses TRBV20-1 and TRBJ2-1; the match to TRBD1 covers 9 bases. Germline V gene sequence: CDR1 DFQATT, CDR2 SNEGSKA (reference sequence). The CDR3 extends over 16 amino acids. Trimming removed 1 base from V and 4 bases from J; junction bases left unmatched: 8.

The rearrangement joins TRBV28 to TRBJ2-6, with 10 bases fitting TRBD2. Germline V gene sequence: CDR1 MDHEN, CDR2 SYDVKM. CDR3 length equals 18 residues. Trimming removed 5 bases from V and 2 bases from J; junction bases left unmatched: 9. Here the CDR3 DNA reads TGTGCCAGCAGTGGCTCTAGCGGGAGCTTCGCTGGGGCCAACGTCCTGACTTTC. This codes for CASSGSSGSFAGANVLTF.

The chain links TRBV6-1 to TRBJ2-7; D is perhaps TRBD1 (5 bases). Deletions cut 5 bases from V and 3 bases from J, with 8 bases between. The germline gives CDR1 MNHNS, CDR2 SASEGT. This CDR3 spans 12 amino acids. For the CDR3, the DNA is TGTGCCAGCAGTCGTGACAGCTACGAGCAGTACTTC. Protein sequence: CASSRDSYEQYF.

The V call is TRBV15, the J call TRBJ1-1, with unresolved D. Germline assignment: CDR1 LNHNV and CDR2 YYDKDF (reference sequence). The length of the CDR3 is 14 residues. V was clipped by 2 bases and J by 1 base, with 8 bases between them. The CDR3 DNA follows: TGTGCCACCAGCAGACAGCTTCCGAACACTGAAGCTTTCTTT. Protein product: CATSRQLPNTEAFF.

In this sample, this clonotype turned up a few times. The chain combines TRBV5-8 with TRBJ1-2; 7 nucleotides match TRBD1. This CDR3 contains 13 residues. Germline-derived CDR1 and CDR2 are SGHTS and YDEGEE. The V gene end was trimmed by 4 bases and the J gene end by 7 bases; junction bases not matched to a gene: 7. The CDR3 DNA reads as TGTGCCAGCAGCGACCGGGACAGTAGTGGCTACACCTTC. Translated: CASSDRDSSGYTF.

The rearrangement joins TRBV7-2 to TRBJ1-1; no definite D call. The germline V gene has CDR1 SGHTA and CDR2 FQGNSA. The V end lost 3 bases, the J end lost 3 bases, and 8 bases lay between the germline ends. This CDR3 is built from 13 residues. The CDR3 bases are TGTGCCAGCAGCTTGGAGCCCGACACTGAAGCTTTCTTT. This gives the protein CASSLEPDTEAFF.

In its sample, this clonotype was seen a few times. The chain employs TRBV2 and TRBJ1-5, with D possibly being TRBD1 (5 bases). Trimming shortened V by 4 bases and J by 0 bases, and 7 bases separated the two germline ends. CDR3 length: 14 residues. The germline CDR1 and CDR2 sequences are SNHLY and FYNNEI. The CDR3 sequence is CASSGGYSNQPQHF. In DNA form, the CDR3 reads TGTGCCAGCAGTGGGGGGTATAGCAATCAGCCCCAGCATTTT.

This clonotype turned up a few times. The V gene is TRBV6-1, the J gene TRBJ1-3, with D possibly being TRBD1 (5 bases). Germline CDR1 is MNHNS and CDR2 is SASEGT. V was pared by 8 bases and J by 4 bases, with 12 bases between. The CDR3 has 13 amino acids. Written as DNA, the CDR3 is TGTGCCAGCCGAAAGGGGCCCGGAAACACCATATATTTT. As protein: CASRKGPGNTIYF.